This TCR beta chain comes out of a study of Ad26.COV2.S vaccination and SARS-CoV-2 variants. About the study: Enrolled in COV1001, the donor was in the Ad26.COV2.S trial arm, which received the vaccine. Intramuscular Ad26.COV2.S at 5x10^10 or 1x10^11 viral particles. General study points: Assessments of TCR breadth and depth may have underestimated the total T cell responses.

Treatment noted: roughly 18 received Ad26.COV2.S at low or high dose, single or two shots; a few received placebo; per-sample allocation not given. At day 63 after the first vaccine or placebo injection, samples were drawn. CDR1 is MDHEN, CDR2 SYDVKM, per germline. This CDR3 has 16 residues. Trimming at V came to 5 bases and at J to 4 bases, leaving 13 bases not matched to a gene. Sequencing was performed with immunoSEQ multiplex PCR; in TCRdb, only in-frame clones are kept and a portion is missing. The sample records over 400,000 clones, roughly 89% being singletons. About this clone itself: Its antigen is not known.

This specimen consisted of peripheral blood, obtained in a trial of Ad26.COV2.S vaccine versus placebo. The receptor was derived from a person aged 18-65 years who received the Ad26.COV2.S COVID-19 vaccine or a placebo. V usage is TRBV28 and J usage is TRBJ2-5, with 7 bases identical to TRBD1. The CDR3 coding sequence is TGTGCCAGCAGTCTTGATACCGGGACAGTAGGAGAGACCCAGTACTTC. This translates into CASSLDTGTVGETQYF.